Each of the 28 T cell receptor beta chains below was sequenced from the same sample in a study of T cells in Graves' hyperthyroidism and ophthalmopathy. Authors of the study amplified TCR beta CDR3 regions from RNA transcripts. The TCR CDR3 was amplified in a first-round RT-PCR using the HTBI primer set. Using its own MiXCR run on the multiplex PCR reads, TCRdb lists one record per CDR3 protein. The sample lists some 510,000 distinct CDR3 sequences, less than 25% seen once, with roughly 29% in the top ten. The sequenced sample consisted of blood. The source is a man between 18 and 29 years old with Graves' hyperthyroidism.

This rearrangement joins TRBV10-3 to TRBJ1-1; tentative D call: TRBD1 (6 bases). The CDR3 runs to 14 residues. The V end lost 6 bases, the J end lost 0 bases, and 11 bases lay between the germline ends. CDR1 and CDR2 (germline): ENHRY, SYGVKD. The CDR3 sequence: CAISPGQLNTEAFF. The CDR3 DNA follows: TGTGCCATCAGCCCCGGACAGCTGAACACTGAAGCTTTCTTT.

J is TRBJ1-3 and V is TRBV7-9; tentatively, D is TRBD1 (5 bases). The germline V gene encodes CDR1 SEHNR and CDR2 FQNEAQ (reference sequence). Trimming removed 4 bases at V and 0 bases at J, with 10 bases between. This CDR3 has 15 amino acids. The CDR3 reads CASSSGIGSGNTIYF. The DNA of the CDR3 is TGTGCCAGCAGCTCAGGGATTGGCTCTGGAAACACCATATATTTT.

This clonotype has more than one count but fewer than ten. The chain uses TRBV7-2 and TRBJ2-5; 11 nucleotides match TRBD1. The CDR3 is 16 amino acids. Per the germline V gene, CDR1 is SGHTA and CDR2 is FQGNSA. V lost 3 bases, J lost 4 bases, and 7 bases stayed unmatched. The CDR3 coding sequence is TGTGCCAGCAGCTTGACGGACAGGGGGCGCTTAGAGACCCAGTACTTC. This gives the protein CASSLTDRGRLETQYF.

In its sample, this clonotype was seen many times. The gene calls are TRBV27 and TRBJ1-1; maybe TRBD1 (6 bases). Trimming took 5 bases from V and 5 from J, leaving 18 bases between them. The CDR3 spans 15 residues. The germline gives CDR1 MNHEY, CDR2 SMNVEV (reference sequence). The CDR3: CASSKRKGVRTEAFF. CDR3 DNA sequence: TGTGCCAGCAGTAAAAGGAAGGGGGTCCGGACTGAAGCTTTCTTT.

This clonotype has more than one count but fewer than ten. V gene TRBV4-1 combines with J gene TRBJ2-5; weak D call: TRBD1 (6 bases). The V end lost 4 bases, the J end lost 4 bases, and 19 bases lay between the germline ends. The CDR3 runs 16 residues. The germline V gene has CDR1 MGHRA and CDR2 YSYEKL. The CDR3 here is CASSRLPGHISETQYF. The CDR3 DNA follows: TGCGCCAGCAGCCGACTGCCGGGACACATTTCAGAGACCCAGTACTTC.

V and J are TRBV12-3 or TRBV12-4 and TRBJ2-7, with D perhaps being TRBD1 or TRBD2 (6 bases each). The CDR3 is made up of 13 amino acids. The V and J ends lost 3 bases and 6 bases respectively, with 12 bases between them. The CDR3 DNA sequence: TGTGCCAGCAGTTTTGTACAGGGAGGCGAGCAGTACTTC. Its translation is CASSFVQGGEQYF.

This clonotype was counted many times. The CDR3 is CATDRDGTEAFF. The CDR3 DNA sequence: TGTGCCACCGACAGGGACGGCACTGAAGCTTTCTTT. The chain carries TRBV15 and TRBJ1-1; 7 bases are shared with TRBD1. CDR3 size: 12 residues. The V gene's germline CDR1 is LNHNV and CDR2 YYDKDF (reference sequence). V shed 8 bases and J 4 bases; nucleotides not matched to a gene: 4.

This clonotype was seen a few times. J is TRBJ2-7 and V is TRBV6-2 or TRBV6-3; D is unclear. Per germline, CDR1 MNHEY and CDR2 SVGEGT. Trimming took off 0 bases at V and 2 bases at J, with 14 bases between the two ends. This CDR3 region has 16 residues. The CDR3 here is CASSYSSSAFPYEQYF. The CDR3 nucleotides are TGTGCCAGCAGTTACTCGTCGTCCGCATTCCCCTACGAGCAGTACTTC.

This clonotype was seen a few times. V and J are TRBV27 and TRBJ2-7; a weak D match, TRBD2 (5 bases). Germline V gene lookup returns CDR1 MNHEY and CDR2 SMNVEV (reference sequence). V was pared by 3 bases and J by 6 bases, with 15 bases between. This CDR3 is 14 amino acids long. The CDR3 DNA reads as TGTGCCAGCAGTTTTCTTCAGACGGGGTCCGAGCAGTACTTC. Protein product: CASSFLQTGSEQYF.

About this clonotype itself: Given a much more abundant clone one base away, this may be a read error. The rearrangement links TRBV6-1 to TRBJ1-2, with TRBD1 matching over 9 bases. Germline CDR1 is MNHNS and CDR2 is SASEGT. This CDR3 has 12 amino acids. The CDR3 is CAKGTGNCGYTF. The CDR3 DNA reads TGTGCCAAGGGGACAGGGAACTGTGGCTACACCTTC.

This clonotype was seen only a few times. The gene calls are TRBV27 and TRBJ2-7, with D maybe TRBD1 (6 bases). The CDR3 totals 17 residues. Germline CDR1 is MNHEY and CDR2 is SMNVEV (reference sequence). Trimming stripped 3 bases from V and 2 bases from J, with 20 bases between. The CDR3 nucleotides are TGTGCCAGCAGTTTGGGGGCAGGCACTCTATTTACCTACGAGCAGTACTTC. Its protein is CASSLGAGTLFTYEQYF.

This clonotype was seen only a few times. This chain links TRBV5-1 with TRBJ2-5, with TRBD2 as a possible D gene (6 bases). Trimming removed 4 bases at V and 3 bases at J, with 13 bases between. Germline V gene data show CDR1 as SGHRS and CDR2 as YFSETQ. The CDR3 is 14 residues long. CDR3 region: CASSAGLLEETQYF. DNA for the CDR3: TGCGCCAGCAGCGCGGGACTCTTAGAAGAGACCCAGTACTTC.

At least ten counts were recorded for this clonotype. V is TRBV6-5 and J is TRBJ1-1; the match to TRBD1 covers 9 bases. Trimming removed 0 bases from V and 1 base from J; junction bases left unmatched: 6. The CDR3 is 17 amino acids. Germline CDR1 MNHEY, CDR2 SVGAGI. CDR3 region: CASSYSGTGWENTEAFF. The CDR3 DNA sequence: TGTGCCAGCAGTTACTCCGGGACAGGGTGGGAGAACACTGAAGCTTTCTTT.

Ten or more counts support this clonotype. This chain joins TRBV13 and TRBJ1-1; no clear D gene. This CDR3 spans 15 amino acids. V was clipped by 8 bases and J by 6 bases, with 22 bases between them. Germline V CDR1 and CDR2: PRHDT, FYEKMQ (reference sequence). The CDR3 region is CASVQSADGVPEAFF. The CDR3 region has the DNA TGTGCCAGCGTCCAGAGCGCCGACGGAGTTCCTGAAGCTTTCTTT.

The chain has TRBV10-3 and TRBJ1-1; D gene ambiguous. The V end lost 8 bases, the J end lost 3 bases, and 4 bases lay between the germline ends. CDR1 is ENHRY, CDR2 SYGVKD, per germline. The CDR3 is made up of 10 amino acids. This CDR3 is CAIVYTEAFF. Here the CDR3 DNA reads TGTGCCATCGTATACACTGAAGCTTTCTTT.

This clonotype was seen ten or more times. This chain joins TRBV27 and TRBJ1-2; 12 nucleotides align to TRBD1. With V trimmed by 3 bases and J by 5 bases, 10 bases remained unmatched. This CDR3 has 17 residues. The V gene's germline CDR1 is MNHEY and CDR2 SMNVEV (reference sequence). The CDR3 DNA reads as TGTGCCAGCAGTTTGGGGACAGGGGGCACTTCCCTGTATGGCTACACCTTC. This codes for CASSLGTGGTSLYGYTF.

The chain employs TRBV4-2 and TRBJ1-2; 7 bases fit TRBD1. Germline values: CDR1 LGHNA, CDR2 YNFKEQ. The V segment lost 0 bases and the J segment 4 bases; nucleotides outside the gene matches: 8. There are 16 residues in the CDR3. The CDR3 reads CASSQDKGQRIYGYTF. As DNA, the CDR3 is TGTGCCAGCAGCCAAGATAAGGGACAGAGGATCTATGGCTACACCTTC.

Many counts were recorded for this clonotype. The rearrangement joins TRBV6-5 to TRBJ2-2; perhaps TRBD1 as D (6 bases). V lost 2 bases and J 1 base, leaving 8 bases between the germline ends. Per the germline V gene, CDR1 is MNHEY and CDR2 is SVGAGI. The CDR3 is 15 residues long. CDR3 sequence: CASSYQGGNTGELFF. The CDR3 nucleotides read TGTGCCAGCAGTTACCAAGGGGGGAACACCGGGGAGCTGTTTTTT.

The V gene is TRBV29-1, the J gene TRBJ2-7; 10 nucleotides line up with TRBD1. J gave up 3 bases and V 6 bases, and 11 bases lay outside the gene matches. CDR1 is SQVTM and CDR2 is ANQGSEA in the germline V gene. CDR3 length: 15 amino acids. CDR3 nucleotide sequence: TGCAGCGTGGCAGGGGAAGGGACAGGGGTCTACGAGCAGTACTTC. It encodes CSVAGEGTGVYEQYF.

The rearrangement joins TRBV9 to TRBJ1-1; 9 bases fit TRBD1. Unmatched junction bases numbered 9, after V lost 3 bases and J lost 0 bases. Germline V gives CDR1 SGDLS, CDR2 YYNGEE. This CDR3 spans 17 amino acids. The CDR3: CASSAVPGQGMNTEAFF. The CDR3 nucleotides are TGTGCCAGCAGCGCCGTCCCGGGACAGGGAATGAACACTGAAGCTTTCTTT.

The chain links TRBV6-5 to TRBJ2-2; 7 bases match TRBD2. Looked up from germline, CDR1 is MNHEY and CDR2 is SVGAGI. The CDR3 covers 15 residues. Unmatched junction bases numbered 5, after V lost 2 bases and J lost 5 bases. Written as DNA, the CDR3 is TGTGCCAGCAGTTACATTGCGGGGGTTACCGGGGAGCTGTTTTTT. Its translation is CASSYIAGVTGELFF.

Turning to this clonotype: A single base separates this from a much larger clone, so it may be a read error. In DNA, the CDR3 is TGTGCCATCATCTCGGAGAATGAGCAGTTCTTC. Amino acid sequence: CAIISENEQFF. The chain recombines TRBV2 with TRBJ2-1, with D hard to call. The germline V gene has CDR1 SNHLY and CDR2 FYNNEI. The CDR3 is 11 residues long. The V end was cut by 10 bases, the J end by 7 bases, with 11 bases between.

Remarks on this clonotype: An end of the junction differs from the germline gene, which may be a read error. The gene calls are TRBV6-1 and TRBJ1-2, with 8 bases aligning to TRBD1. Germline V CDR1 and CDR2: MNHNS, SASEGT. This CDR3 is built from 13 residues. The CDR3, as DNA: TGTGCCAGTAGTGAGCAGGGGGCGCAAGGCTACACCTTC. This translates into CASSEQGAQGYTF.

Many counts were recorded for this clonotype. The V call is TRBV27, the J call TRBJ1-2, with D possibly being TRBD1 (6 bases). With 5 bases removed from V and 8 bases from J, the gap between germline ends came to 15 bases. Germline CDR1 reads MNHEY; CDR2 reads SMNVEV (reference sequence). The CDR3 covers 13 residues. The DNA of the CDR3 is TGTGCCAGCAGTCCTCGCGCAGGGGAAGGCTACACCTTC. This translates into CASSPRAGEGYTF.

This clonotype was observed a few times. The chain carries TRBV25-1 and TRBJ1-1; tentative D call: TRBD1 (5 bases). Trimming stripped 7 bases from V and 1 base from J, with 10 bases between. The CDR3 has 13 amino acids. Germline V CDR1 and CDR2: MGHDK, SYGVNS. Written as DNA, the CDR3 is TGTGCCAGCATTGAGGGGTCGAACACTGAAGCTTTCTTT. It codes for CASIEGSNTEAFF.

V gene TRBV30 combines with J gene TRBJ2-5, with unresolved D. V lost 0 bases and J 9 bases, leaving 17 bases between the germline ends. This CDR3 is 14 amino acids long. CDR1 is GTSNPN and CDR2 is SVGIG in the germline V gene (reference sequence). CDR3 bases: TGTGCCTGGAGTGTGGGCACCTGGACCGTGGCCCAGTACTTC. It codes for CAWSVGTWTVAQYF.

The sample holds many counts of this clonotype. The J gene is TRBJ2-7, the V gene TRBV11-2; possibly TRBD1 for D (5 bases). The ends were cut back, 2 bases at V and 6 bases at J, with 11 bases in the middle. The CDR3 spans 13 residues. Germline CDR1 reads SGHAT; CDR2 reads FQNNGV. DNA for the CDR3: TGTGCCAGCAGCTTAAAGGGGCTGGGCGAGCAGTACTTC. Its translation is CASSLKGLGEQYF.

This clonotype was recorded many times. The V call is TRBV6-1, the J call TRBJ2-5, with D possibly TRBD1 on 5 matching bases. The CDR3 contains 14 residues. Germline values: CDR1 MNHNS, CDR2 SASEGT. The V end lost 2 bases, the J end lost 1 base, and 8 bases lay between the germline ends. The CDR3: CASSEKTGQETQYF. The CDR3, as DNA: TGTGCCAGCAGTGAAAAAACAGGCCAAGAGACCCAGTACTTC.